This T cell receptor (beta chain) comes out of a study of T-cell reconstitution after alpha-beta-depleted transplantation in children. V shed 0 bases and J shed 9 bases, with 12 bases lying between them. CDR3 length equals 15 residues. The germline CDR1 and CDR2 sequences are SGHTA and FQGNSA. This clonotype was counted a few times. Preparation of the TCRbeta library was carried out with unique molecular identifiers. TCRdb analysed the PCR reads with MiXCR anew, one entry per CDR3 protein. In the table there are approximately 420,000 distinct CDR3 sequences, approximately 10% of which are singletons. Sample: PBMCs from the stem cell graft donor, taken from the stem cell graft. The receptor comes from a human donor who donated a stem cell graft to a child with acute myeloid leukemia. The J gene is TRBJ1-6, the V gene TRBV7-2; maybe TRBD1 (5 bases). The CDR3 loop reads CASSLAAQAGSPLHF. CDR3 in DNA: TGTGCCAGCAGCTTAGCGGCACAGGCGGGTTCACCCCTCCACTTT.